This T cell receptor (beta chain) was identified during a study of blood T cells in healthy people across ages. With regard to this clonotype: Its antigen remains unknown.

Then a second PCR, running about 6 to 12 cycles, was carried out with a sample-barcoded 5' primer and a J-beta primer mix. Unique molecular identifiers of 12 random nucleotides labeled each cDNA. Sequencing recovered at least 3 million CDR3-containing paired-end reads from each sample. TCRdb redid the calling of the 5' RACE reads with MiXCR, one entry per CDR3 protein. Of hundreds of thousands of distinct CDR3 sequences in the sample, approximately 53% were seen once. The individuals who served as donors were healthy Caucasians living in Russia, aged roughly 6 to 90. General study findings and limits: Unsorted PBMCs blocked a conclusive comparison of naive and antigen-experienced cells.

This TCR was recovered from a man aged 35-49 years in good health. What was sequenced was blood.

CDR3 sequence (DNA): TGTGCCAGCAGTTACCCGAATTCCCCAGATACGCAGTATTTT. Translation gives CASSYPNSPDTQYF. The chain carries TRBV6-5 and TRBJ2-3, with unresolved D. The CDR3 is made up of 14 amino acids. CDR1 and CDR2 from the germline V gene are MNHEY and SVGAGI. Trimming took 2 bases from V and 4 from J, leaving 10 bases between them.